This is a list of T cell receptor beta chains from one sample in a study. TCRdb re-called the multiplex PCR reads with MiXCR, one entry per CDR3 protein. The profile shows about 830 distinct CDR3 sequences, around 18% of them singletons. The sequencing sample was made of Tregs sorted from blood. The receptors shown here come from a female donor with breast cancer. Both conserved end residues are part of each CDR3. Fields, in order: clone size, J gene, CDR3 length, V gene, D gene, CDR3 protein, CDR3 DNA. The D gene is left open where the match is weak. Expanded clones get a size class; other rows say once, few or many, or leave the size out.

clone_size: medium-sized
j_call: TRBJ1-2
cdr3_length: 13
v_call: TRBV12-3/TRBV12-4
d_call: -
cdr3_aa: CASSLSGLSGYTF
cdr3_nt: TGTGCCAGCAGTTTATCAGGGTTGAGTGGCTACACCTTC

clone_size: -
j_call: TRBJ1-2
cdr3_length: 15
v_call: TRBV12-3/TRBV12-4
d_call: TRBD1
cdr3_aa: CASSLTDRAYYGYTF
cdr3_nt: TGTGCCAGCAGTTTAACCGACAGGGCTTACTATGGCTACACCTTC

clone_size: few
j_call: TRBJ1-2
cdr3_length: 16
v_call: TRBV12-3/TRBV12-4
d_call: TRBD1
cdr3_aa: CASRLGQGRANYGYTF
cdr3_nt: TGTGCCAGCAGGTTGGGACAGGGGCGAGCTAACTATGGCTACACCTTC

clone_size: once
j_call: TRBJ1-2
cdr3_length: 16
v_call: TRBV12-3/TRBV12-4
d_call: TRBD1
cdr3_aa: CASSNYGTGANYGYTF
cdr3_nt: TGTGCCAGCAGCAACTACGGGACAGGCGCTAACTATGGCTACACCTTC

clone_size: medium-sized
j_call: TRBJ1-2
cdr3_length: 13
v_call: TRBV12-3/TRBV12-4
d_call: -
cdr3_aa: CASSFGQNYGYTF
cdr3_nt: TGTGCCAGCAGTTTTGGACAGAACTATGGCTACACCTTC

clone_size: large
j_call: TRBJ1-2
cdr3_length: 15
v_call: TRBV12-3/TRBV12-4
d_call: TRBD1
cdr3_aa: CASSNYGTGNYGYTF
cdr3_nt: TGTGCCAGCAGCAACTACGGGACAGGGAACTATGGCTACACCTTC

clone_size: large
j_call: TRBJ1-2
cdr3_length: 14
v_call: TRBV12-3/TRBV12-4
d_call: -
cdr3_aa: CASRRAGLNYGYTF
cdr3_nt: TGTGCCAGCAGAAGGGCGGGACTTAACTATGGCTACACCTTC

clone_size: few
j_call: TRBJ1-2
cdr3_length: 16
v_call: TRBV12-3/TRBV12-4
d_call: TRBD1
cdr3_aa: CASSFLTGVNDYGYTF
cdr3_nt: TGTGCCAGCAGTTTTCTGACAGGGGTTAACGACTATGGCTACACCTTC

clone_size: medium-sized
j_call: TRBJ1-2
cdr3_length: 14
v_call: TRBV12-3/TRBV12-4
d_call: TRBD1
cdr3_aa: CASSYAGTGDGYTF
cdr3_nt: TGTGCCAGCAGTTACGCCGGGACAGGGGATGGCTACACCTTC

clone_size: large
j_call: TRBJ1-2
cdr3_length: 12
v_call: TRBV12-3/TRBV12-4
d_call: -
cdr3_aa: CASSSSNYGYTF
cdr3_nt: TGTGCCAGCAGTAGTAGTAACTATGGCTACACCTTC

clone_size: -
j_call: TRBJ1-2
cdr3_length: 14
v_call: TRBV12-3/TRBV12-4
d_call: -
cdr3_aa: CASSQGLGYYGYTF
cdr3_nt: TGTGCCAGCAGTCAGGGGTTGGGTTACTATGGCTACACCTTC

clone_size: medium-sized
j_call: TRBJ1-2
cdr3_length: 15
v_call: TRBV12-3/TRBV12-4
d_call: -
cdr3_aa: CASSLLVGEGYGYTF
cdr3_nt: TGTGCCAGCAGTTTATTGGTAGGGGAGGGCTATGGCTACACCTTC

clone_size: medium-sized
j_call: TRBJ1-2
cdr3_length: 12
v_call: TRBV12-3/TRBV12-4
d_call: -
cdr3_aa: CASSQRGYGYTF
cdr3_nt: TGTGCCAGCAGTCAAAGGGGTTACGGCTACACCTTC

clone_size: -
j_call: TRBJ1-2
cdr3_length: 14
v_call: TRBV12-3/TRBV12-4
d_call: -
cdr3_aa: CASSSRDRNYGYTF
cdr3_nt: TGTGCCAGCAGCTCACGCGACAGGAACTATGGCTACACCTTC

clone_size: -
j_call: TRBJ1-2
cdr3_length: 14
v_call: TRBV12-3/TRBV12-4
d_call: TRBD1
cdr3_aa: CASSDPGQNYGYTF
cdr3_nt: TGTGCCAGCAGTGATCCGGGACAGAACTATGGCTACACCTTC

clone_size: medium-sized
j_call: TRBJ1-2
cdr3_length: 16
v_call: TRBV12-3/TRBV12-4
d_call: -
cdr3_aa: CASSPTRQLANYGYTF
cdr3_nt: TGTGCCAGCAGCCCAACCCGACAACTGGCGAACTATGGCTACACCTTC

clone_size: few
j_call: TRBJ1-2
cdr3_length: 10
v_call: TRBV12-3/TRBV12-4
d_call: -
cdr3_aa: CASGAGGYTF
cdr3_nt: TGTGCCAGCGGGGCAGGTGGCTACACCTTC

clone_size: few
j_call: TRBJ1-2
cdr3_length: 12
v_call: TRBV12-3/TRBV12-4
d_call: -
cdr3_aa: CASSLVGGGYTF
cdr3_nt: TGTGCCAGCAGTTTAGTGGGAGGTGGCTACACCTTC

clone_size: medium-sized
j_call: TRBJ1-2
cdr3_length: 13
v_call: TRBV12-3/TRBV12-4
d_call: -
cdr3_aa: CASSLDGALGYTF
cdr3_nt: TGTGCCAGCAGTTTAGATGGGGCACTTGGCTACACCTTC

clone_size: large
j_call: TRBJ1-2
cdr3_length: 14
v_call: TRBV12-3/TRBV12-4
d_call: -
cdr3_aa: CASRGGPGSYGYTF
cdr3_nt: TGTGCCAGCCGCGGCGGGCCAGGGAGTTATGGCTACACCTTC

clone_size: medium-sized
j_call: TRBJ1-2
cdr3_length: 14
v_call: TRBV12-3/TRBV12-4
d_call: -
cdr3_aa: CASSLEGPGRGYTF
cdr3_nt: TGTGCCAGCAGTTTAGAAGGGCCAGGTCGAGGCTACACCTTC

clone_size: medium-sized
j_call: TRBJ1-2
cdr3_length: 11
v_call: TRBV12-3/TRBV12-4
d_call: -
cdr3_aa: CASGSDYGYTF
cdr3_nt: TGTGCCAGCGGGTCCGACTATGGCTACACCTTC

clone_size: medium-sized
j_call: TRBJ1-2
cdr3_length: 16
v_call: TRBV12-3/TRBV12-4
d_call: -
cdr3_aa: CASSRYRIEANYGYTF
cdr3_nt: TGTGCCAGCAGTCGTTACAGGATAGAAGCTAACTATGGCTACACCTTC

clone_size: medium-sized
j_call: TRBJ1-2
cdr3_length: 15
v_call: TRBV12-3/TRBV12-4
d_call: -
cdr3_aa: CASTPGRQTNYGYTF
cdr3_nt: TGTGCCAGCACCCCAGGACGCCAAACTAACTATGGCTACACCTTC

clone_size: -
j_call: TRBJ1-2
cdr3_length: 13
v_call: TRBV12-3/TRBV12-4
d_call: -
cdr3_aa: CASSDTRSHGYTF
cdr3_nt: TGTGCCAGCAGTGACACTCGCAGTCATGGCTACACCTTC

clone_size: -
j_call: TRBJ1-2
cdr3_length: 14
v_call: TRBV12-3/TRBV12-4
d_call: TRBD1
cdr3_aa: CASRDRESNYGYTF
cdr3_nt: TGTGCCAGCAGGGACAGGGAGAGTAACTATGGCTACACCTTC

clone_size: medium-sized
j_call: TRBJ1-2
cdr3_length: 13
v_call: TRBV12-3/TRBV12-4
d_call: -
cdr3_aa: CASSLDRSYGYTF
cdr3_nt: TGTGCCAGCAGTTTAGACAGGTCCTATGGCTACACCTTC

clone_size: few
j_call: TRBJ1-2
cdr3_length: 13
v_call: TRBV12-3/TRBV12-4
d_call: -
cdr3_aa: CASRQRTVYGYTF
cdr3_nt: TGTGCCAGCAGACAGAGGACGGTCTATGGCTACACCTTC

clone_size: medium-sized
j_call: TRBJ1-2
cdr3_length: 16
v_call: TRBV12-3/TRBV12-4
d_call: -
cdr3_aa: CASSSYQSPTGYGYTF
cdr3_nt: TGTGCCAGCAGTTCCTATCAGAGCCCAACCGGATATGGCTACACCTTC

clone_size: many
j_call: TRBJ1-2
cdr3_length: 13
v_call: TRBV12-3/TRBV12-4
d_call: -
cdr3_aa: CASRLGQIYGYTF
cdr3_nt: TGTGCCAGCAGGTTGGGACAAATCTATGGCTACACCTTC

clone_size: medium-sized
j_call: TRBJ1-2
cdr3_length: 12
v_call: TRBV12-3/TRBV12-4
d_call: -
cdr3_aa: CASSTGMDGYTF
cdr3_nt: TGTGCCAGCAGTACAGGGATGGATGGCTACACCTTC

clone_size: medium-sized
j_call: TRBJ1-2
cdr3_length: 13
v_call: TRBV12-3/TRBV12-4
d_call: -
cdr3_aa: CASSLGDRFGYTF
cdr3_nt: TGTGCCAGCAGTTTAGGGGACCGTTTTGGCTACACCTTC

clone_size: medium-sized
j_call: TRBJ1-2
cdr3_length: 14
v_call: TRBV12-3/TRBV12-4
d_call: TRBD1
cdr3_aa: CASSLATGSYGYTF
cdr3_nt: TGTGCCAGCAGTTTGGCGACAGGGTCCTATGGCTACACCTTC

clone_size: medium-sized
j_call: TRBJ1-2
cdr3_length: 16
v_call: TRBV12-3/TRBV12-4
d_call: -
cdr3_aa: CASRATGKGSRYGYTF
cdr3_nt: TGTGCCAGCAGGGCTACAGGGAAAGGGTCGCGCTATGGCTACACCTTC

clone_size: medium-sized
j_call: TRBJ1-2
cdr3_length: 13
v_call: TRBV12-3/TRBV12-4
d_call: -
cdr3_aa: CASRAGIAVGYTF
cdr3_nt: TGTGCCAGCAGGGCGGGGATAGCGGTTGGCTACACCTTC

clone_size: medium-sized
j_call: TRBJ1-2
cdr3_length: 13
v_call: TRBV12-3/TRBV12-4
d_call: -
cdr3_aa: CASSFLGGYGYTF
cdr3_nt: TGTGCCAGCAGTTTCCTGGGCGGCTATGGCTACACCTTC

clone_size: large
j_call: TRBJ1-2
cdr3_length: 15
v_call: TRBV12-3/TRBV12-4
d_call: TRBD1
cdr3_aa: CASRRTGTDNYGYTF
cdr3_nt: TGTGCCAGCAGACGTACCGGGACAGATAACTATGGCTACACCTTC

clone_size: -
j_call: TRBJ1-2
cdr3_length: 12
v_call: TRBV12-3/TRBV12-4
d_call: -
cdr3_aa: CASSLSSYGYTF
cdr3_nt: TGTGCCAGCAGTTTAAGTAGCTATGGCTACACCTTC

clone_size: -
j_call: TRBJ1-2
cdr3_length: 14
v_call: TRBV12-3/TRBV12-4
d_call: TRBD1
cdr3_aa: CASSSPGQSYGYTF
cdr3_nt: TGTGCCAGCAGTTCCCCGGGACAGTCTTATGGCTACACCTTC

clone_size: medium-sized
j_call: TRBJ1-2
cdr3_length: 16
v_call: TRBV12-3/TRBV12-4
d_call: TRBD1
cdr3_aa: CASSLAGTEGNYGYTF
cdr3_nt: TGTGCCAGCAGTTTAGCCGGGACAGAGGGCAACTATGGCTACACCTTC

clone_size: medium-sized
j_call: TRBJ1-2
cdr3_length: 16
v_call: TRBV12-3/TRBV12-4
d_call: TRBD1
cdr3_aa: CASSFEPGQGTRGYTF
cdr3_nt: TGTGCCAGCAGTTTTGAACCGGGACAGGGGACGCGAGGCTACACCTTC

clone_size: few
j_call: TRBJ1-2
cdr3_length: 14
v_call: TRBV12-3/TRBV12-4
d_call: TRBD1
cdr3_aa: CASSYAGTVNGYTF
cdr3_nt: TGTGCCAGCAGTTACGCCGGGACAGTTAATGGCTACACCTTC